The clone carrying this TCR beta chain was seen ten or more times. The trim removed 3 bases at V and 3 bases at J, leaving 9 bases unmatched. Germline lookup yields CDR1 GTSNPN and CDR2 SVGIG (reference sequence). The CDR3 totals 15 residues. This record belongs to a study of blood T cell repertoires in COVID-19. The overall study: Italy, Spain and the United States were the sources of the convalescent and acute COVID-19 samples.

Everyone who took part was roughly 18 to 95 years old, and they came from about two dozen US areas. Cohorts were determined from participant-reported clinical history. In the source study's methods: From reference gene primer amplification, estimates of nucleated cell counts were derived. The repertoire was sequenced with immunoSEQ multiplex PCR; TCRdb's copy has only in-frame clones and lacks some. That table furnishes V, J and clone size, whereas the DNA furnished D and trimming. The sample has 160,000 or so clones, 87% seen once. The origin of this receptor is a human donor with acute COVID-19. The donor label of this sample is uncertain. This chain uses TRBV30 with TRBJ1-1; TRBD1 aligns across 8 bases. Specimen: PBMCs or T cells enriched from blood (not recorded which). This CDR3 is CAWRGTGSHDTEAFF. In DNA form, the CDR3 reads TGTGCCTGGAGGGGGACAGGAAGCCATGACACTGAAGCTTTCTTT.